This entry is about one TCR beta chain. The data originate from a study of blood T cells in healthy people across ages. The V and J ends lost 5 bases and 10 bases respectively, with 18 bases between them. The length of the CDR3 is 13 residues. The germline V gene has CDR1 SGHTA and CDR2 FQGNSA. A J-beta primer mix and a sample-barcoded 5' primer were used in a second PCR of roughly 6 to 11 cycles. TCRdb reprocessed the 5' RACE reads with MiXCR, giving one entry per CDR3 protein. This table has about a million distinct CDR3 sequences, roughly half appearing once. The origin of this receptor is a woman aged 55-69 years in good health. The specimen was blood. This sequence joins TRBV7-2 and TRBJ2-7; D might be TRBD2 (5 bases). CDR3 in DNA: TGTGCCAGCAGCCTGGGCCTCCCAGCGGCCCAGTACTTC. It specifies CASSLGLPAAQYF.